This T cell receptor (beta chain) was observed in a study of cytomegalovirus exposure and HLA in healthy donors. Findings of the study overall: V- and J-gene trimming in TCR beta was tied to a missense DCLRE1C variant by an analysis performed later. Earlier analysis yielded a pattern in which most TCR beta V segments were productive about 90% or about 30% of the time.

PCR amplification relied on 60 Vbeta primers (plus 13 Jbeta primers). Methods used by the authors: As a later analysis found, there were 82 million or so unique TCR beta chains, of which some 10 million were shared. Profiled with immunoSEQ multiplex PCR; TCRdb holds only in-frame clones, not every one. V and J calls and clone size follow that table, whereas D and trimming were derived from the DNA. Of fewer than 200,000 clones detected, 75% to 85% appear once; the ten largest clones hold 1.5% to 2%. Germline V lookup: CDR1 SNHLY, CDR2 FYNNEI. This CDR3 spans 15 amino acids. J gave up 0 bases and V 6 bases, and 2 bases lay outside the gene matches. Nominally healthy donors were sampled, though unrecorded immune exposures were likely. As regards this clone: Its specificity is not known.

The source of this sequence is a young woman in good health and CMV-seronegative. Sequencing used PBMCs. This chain connects TRBV2 to TRBJ1-5; the match to TRBD1 covers 10 bases. CDR3 DNA sequence: TGTGCCAGCAGCGGACAGGGGGTTAGCAATCAGCCCCAGCATTTT. Amino acids: CASSGQGVSNQPQHF. The whole variable domain, filled in from reference TRBV2 and TRBJ1-5, reads EPEVTQTPSHQVTQMGQEVILRCVPISNHLYFYWYRQILGQKVEFLVSFYNNEISEKSEIFDDQFSVERPDGSNFTLKIRSTKLEDSAMYFCASSGQGVSNQPQHFGDGTRLSIL.